The clone carrying this TCR beta chain was seen only a few times. Antigen unknown. CDR1 is WSHSY and CDR2 is SAAADI in the germline V gene. The V and J ends lost 6 bases and 4 bases respectively, with 7 bases between them. This CDR3 is 12 amino acids long. These data belong to a study of response to subunit inactivated influenza vaccine. Study-wide results and caveats: It was the authors' suggestion that each seasonal influenza vaccination recruits few new T cells.

TCRdb independently ran MiXCR on the RT-PCR reads; one entry per CDR3 protein. The sample holds about 700,000 distinct CDR3 sequences, about 15% seen once. This chain joins TRBV10-2 and TRBJ1-5; D uncertain. The material was PBMCs from blood, obtained less than 15 days before vaccination. The clonotype was recovered from a man aged 50 or older who received an inactivated influenza vaccine. The CDR3, as DNA: TGCGCCAGCAGGAACCCTAATCAGCCCCAGCATTTT. Encoded protein: CASRNPNQPQHF.